The 22 T cell receptor beta chains presented below share a single source sample, sequenced in a study of type 1 regulatory T cells. The study, taken as a whole, reports: Compared with non-type 1 regulatory T cells, type 1 regulatory T cells showed a more restricted TCR repertoire.

A single record per CDR3 protein comes from TCRdb applying MiXCR to the reads. The profile shows under 75,000 distinct CDR3 sequences, 20% to 25% of them singletons. Their antigens are not known. The sample taken for sequencing was cultured type 1 regulatory T (Tr1) cells, either the whole culture or a sorted fraction (not recorded which). Receptors originate from a human donor in good health.

The V and J genes are TRBV5-1 and TRBJ2-3; 11 nucleotides agree with TRBD1. The CDR3 is 17 residues long. Germline CDR1 and CDR2: SGHRS and YFSETQ. The junction had 6 bases not matched to a gene; V was cut back by 0 bases and J by 3 bases. CDR3 in amino acids: CASSLVAGTGGTDTQYF. Written as DNA, the CDR3 is TGCGCCAGCAGCTTGGTCGCCGGGACAGGGGGAACAGATACGCAGTATTTT.

This clonotype was counted only a few times. The V and J genes are TRBV20-1 and TRBJ1-6; perhaps TRBD1 as D (5 bases). The CDR3 runs to 17 residues. Between the trimmed V and J ends, which lost 6 bases and 0 bases, there was a span of 18 bases. Per the germline V gene, CDR1 is DFQATT and CDR2 is SNEGSKA (reference sequence). Here the CDR3 reads CSADRGRESSYNSPLHF. As DNA, the CDR3 is TGCAGTGCGGACCGTGGCAGGGAGAGCTCCTATAATTCACCCCTCCACTTT.

This clonotype has a count of ten or more. CDR3 amino acids: CASSLPGTHNEQFF. The CDR3 DNA reads TGCGCCAGCAGCTTGCCCGGGACCCACAATGAGCAGTTCTTC. This sequence joins TRBV5-1 and TRBJ2-1; the D gene could be TRBD1 or TRBD2 (5 bases each). The CDR3 covers 14 residues. V lost 1 base and J lost 5, with 10 bases in between. In germline, CDR1 is SGHRS, CDR2 YFSETQ. The full variable domain, with the rest looked up from reference TRBV5-1 and TRBJ2-1, is KAGVTQTPRYLIKTRGQQVTLSCSPISGHRSVSWYQQTPGQGLQFLFEYFSETQRNKGNFPGRFSGRQFSNSRSEMNVSTLELGDSALYLCASSLPGTHNEQFFGPGTRLTVL.

This clonotype was seen a handful of times. CDR3 DNA sequence: TGTGCCACCAGCAGAGACTCAGGGGGGGGGAACACCGGGGAGCTGTTTTTT. This translates into CATSRDSGGGNTGELFF. The chain couples TRBV15 to TRBJ2-2; either TRBD1 or TRBD2 may fit D (7 bases each). Germline V gives CDR1 LNHNV, CDR2 YYDKDF (reference sequence). The CDR3 spans 17 residues. Trimming cost V 0 bases and J 1 base, with 12 bases left between them.

This chain connects TRBV25-1 to TRBJ2-7; TRBD2 agrees at 8 bases. The CDR3 has 15 amino acids. Germline CDR1 is MGHDK and CDR2 is SYGVNS. J was trimmed by 0 bases and V by 5 bases; bases with no gene match: 6. The CDR3 spells CASSPPGTSSYEQYF. The CDR3 DNA follows: TGTGCCAGCAGTCCTCCCGGGACTAGCTCCTACGAGCAGTACTTC.

The chain is built from TRBV20-1 and TRBJ2-1; a possible D gene is TRBD2 (6 bases). V lost 3 bases and J lost 6, with 18 bases in between. The CDR3 extends over 15 amino acids. Germline loops: CDR1 DFQATT, CDR2 SNEGSKA (reference sequence). The CDR3 DNA is TGCAGTGCTAGGTTAAAAGGGACTCCCCTCAATGAGCAGTTCTTC. Protein sequence: CSARLKGTPLNEQFF.

The chain couples TRBV20-1 to TRBJ2-7; 7 positions match TRBD2. The CDR3 covers 14 residues. Germline trimming cut 3 bases from V and 3 bases from J; bases unmatched to any gene: 8. Germline assignment: CDR1 DFQATT and CDR2 SNEGSKA (reference sequence). CDR3 DNA: TGCAGTGCTAGTCTAGGGAGGGACCGCTACGAGCAGTACTTC. Protein product: CSASLGRDRYEQYF.

This clonotype has ten or more counts. The rearrangement joins TRBV12-3 or TRBV12-4 to TRBJ2-4, with 9 bases fitting TRBD1. The CDR3 length is 17 residues. Trimming removed 8 bases from V and 3 bases from J; junction bases left unmatched: 14. This CDR3 is CASSSTGQGSGKNIQYF. CDR3 coding DNA: TGTGCCAGCTCCTCTACGGGACAGGGTTCGGGCAAAAACATTCAGTACTTC.

This clonotype was counted between two and nine times. This chain connects TRBV7-2 to TRBJ2-1; 8 nucleotides agree with TRBD2. The V and J ends lost 1 base and 15 bases, in that order; junction bases with no gene match: 8. Germline V gene sequence: CDR1 SGHTA, CDR2 FQGNSA. The CDR3 covers 13 residues. The CDR3 region has the DNA TGTGCCAGCAGCTTAGGACTAGCGCTACGCGGGTTCTTC. Translating gives CASSLGLALRGFF.

This clonotype occurred a few times. The gene calls are TRBV12-3 or TRBV12-4 and TRBJ2-1; D remains ambiguous. Deletions cut 3 bases from V and 6 bases from J, with 12 bases between. This CDR3 contains 14 residues. CDR3 DNA: TGTGCCAGCAGTTTTATGACAAGCGTCAATGAGCAGTTCTTC. Translation gives CASSFMTSVNEQFF.

The chain is built from TRBV27 and TRBJ2-1; TRBD2 might be the D (6 bases). Looked up from germline, CDR1 is MNHEY and CDR2 is SMNVEV (reference sequence). Trimming removed 4 bases from V and 12 bases from J, with 13 bases in between. The CDR3 sequence is 12 residues long. The CDR3 region is CASSSQGRTQFF. In DNA form, the CDR3 reads TGTGCCAGCAGTTCCCAAGGGAGGACGCAGTTCTTC.

This clonotype has more than one count but fewer than ten. The chain links TRBV5-1 to TRBJ2-1; 8 bases match TRBD1. Germline V gene data show CDR1 as SGHRS and CDR2 as YFSETQ. The CDR3 is 14 residues long. J lost 8 bases, V lost 0 bases, and 4 bases had no gene match. Here the CDR3 DNA reads TGCGCCAGCAGCTTGGCGGACAGGGTTTATGAGCAGTTCTTC. Protein product: CASSLADRVYEQFF.

This clonotype was found a few times. The V call is TRBV19, the J call TRBJ2-2; D remains ambiguous. CDR3 size: 13 residues. Trimming left V 3 bases short and J 5 bases short, with 7 bases between. Per germline, CDR1 LNHDA and CDR2 SQIVND (reference sequence). The CDR3 protein is CASSMDVTGELFF. Written as DNA, the CDR3 is TGTGCCAGTAGTATGGATGTAACCGGGGAGCTGTTTTTT.

J is TRBJ2-1 and V is TRBV5-1; TRBD2 might be the D (6 bases). Per the germline V gene, CDR1 is SGHRS and CDR2 is YFSETQ. Trimming cost V 3 bases and J 8 bases, with 18 bases left between them. CDR3 size: 15 residues. The CDR3 DNA sequence: TGCGCCAGCAGCTCCGGCTGGGGGGTTGGCGATGAGCAGTTCTTC. Amino acids: CASSSGWGVGDEQFF.

J is TRBJ2-1 and V is TRBV7-8; TRBD2 matches 11 bases. The germline gives CDR1 SGHVS, CDR2 FQNEAQ. This CDR3 is built from 15 residues. Trimming took 5 bases from V and 7 from J; bases not matched to a gene: 7. Here the CDR3 DNA reads TGTGCCAGCAGCCTTCCCGGGACTAGCGGTAATGAGCAGTTCTTC. This codes for CASSLPGTSGNEQFF.

J is TRBJ2-7 and V is TRBV5-1; D is perhaps TRBD1 (6 bases). The CDR3 has 14 residues. Trimming cost V 3 bases and J 5 bases, with 15 bases left between them. Germline V gene sequence: CDR1 SGHRS, CDR2 YFSETQ. DNA for the CDR3: TGCGCCAGCAGCTCGACAGGCACAGGGAACGAGCAGTACTTC. Its protein product is CASSSTGTGNEQYF.

For this clonotype: Its ends do not fully match the called genes, so a read error is possible. The chain carries TRBV20-1 and TRBJ2-2, with D possibly TRBD1 on 6 matching bases. CDR3 length: 11 residues. Germline V CDR1 and CDR2: DFQATT, SNEGSKA (reference sequence). The CDR3, as DNA: TGCAGTGCGAGGGGGTCCGGGGAGCTGCTTTTT. It codes for CSARGSGELLF.

This clonotype occurred a few times. V gene TRBV3-1 combines with J gene TRBJ1-6; 8 bases align to TRBD1. J lost 5 bases, V lost 2 bases, and 2 bases had no gene match. The CDR3 extends over 15 amino acids. Germline CDR1 is LGHDT and CDR2 is YNNKEL (reference sequence). In DNA form, the CDR3 reads TGTGCCAGCAGCCAACTGGACAGGGATAATTCACCCCTCCACTTT. As protein: CASSQLDRDNSPLHF.

Details on this clonotype: At one boundary the junction diverges from the germline segment, which might be a read error. The rearrangement joins TRBV12-3 or TRBV12-4 to TRBJ2-7; perhaps D is TRBD1 or TRBD2 (5 bases each). The CDR3 runs 15 residues. The CDR3 DNA reads TGTGCCAGCAGTGCCTGGGGGAGAGAAACCTACGAGCAGCACTTC. Translation gives CASSAWGRETYEQHF.

This clonotype showed up just a few times. CDR3 DNA sequence: TGTGCCAGCAGCTTGATGGGCGGAGGAGGAGCCCAAGAGACCCAGTACTTC. Its protein is CASSLMGGGGAQETQYF. The chain employs TRBV7-2 and TRBJ2-5, with D perhaps TRBD2 (5 bases). The CDR3 sequence is 17 residues long. Trimming removed 3 bases at V and 1 base at J, with 18 bases between. Germline CDR1 reads SGHTA; CDR2 reads FQGNSA.

This clonotype was counted a few times. The chain employs TRBV12-3 or TRBV12-4 and TRBJ2-1; D perhaps matches TRBD2 (5 bases). V was clipped by 2 bases and J by 9 bases, with 14 bases between them. This CDR3 contains 14 residues. Here the CDR3 DNA reads TGTGCCAGCAGTTTACGGGAAGGAGTTGGTGAGCAGTTCTTC. Encoded protein: CASSLREGVGEQFF.

Worth noting for this clonotype: Since no conserved phenylalanine or tryptophan closes the CDR3, a read error is the likely cause. V gene TRBV5-1 combines with J gene TRBJ1-1, with 8 bases fitting TRBD1. CDR3 length: 12 amino acids. Germline V gene lookup returns CDR1 SGHRS and CDR2 YFSETQ. The V gene end was trimmed by 3 bases and the J gene end by 7 bases; junction bases not matched to a gene: 2. DNA for the CDR3: TGCGCCAGCAGCTGGGGACAGGATGAAGCTTTCTCT. Encoded protein: CASSWGQDEAFS.